This T cell receptor (beta chain) emerged from a study of early T cells in non-severe SARS-CoV-2 infection. Study conclusions and caveats: VDJdb matching skewed toward anti-spike CD8 responses, missing private and CD4 specificities.

Attachment of unique molecular identifiers to individual cDNA molecules was performed. TCRdb re-derived calls from the 5' RACE reads in MiXCR, one entry per CDR3 protein. The sample contains 85,000 to 100,000 distinct CDR3 sequences, approximately 13% of which appear only once. The CDR3 is made up of 18 amino acids. V lost 0 bases, J lost 1 base, and 16 bases lay in between. Germline CDR1 reads SGHVS; CDR2 reads FQNEAQ. This clonotype was recorded at least ten times. Its antigen remains unidentified. Sequencing was done on a sample of whole blood. The rearrangement joins TRBV7-8 to TRBJ1-5, with D maybe TRBD1 (5 bases). This sequence originates from an adult who was a healthcare worker with PCR-confirmed SARS-CoV-2 infection or an uninfected control (not recorded which). DNA for the CDR3: TGTGCCAGCAGCTTAGCGCGGGGGATAGGGGCAAGCAATCAGCCCCAGCATTTT. As protein: CASSLARGIGASNQPQHF.